This T cell receptor (beta chain) comes out of a study of radiotherapy plus CTLA-4 blockade in lung cancer. Only in-frame clones appear in the TCRdb table, and some are missing; sequencing was by immunoSEQ multiplex PCR. The sample has about 90,000 clones; over 75% are singletons. Findings and caveats of the study: Reports identified early blood T cell clone dynamics, with interferon-beta, as the best response predictor. Subsequent to radiotherapy plus ipilimumab, tumor-derived TCR clones underwent expansion in blood.

Turning to this clone: Its antigen is unknown.

Each patient with chemo-refractory metastatic non-small-cell lung cancer was treated with focal radiation plus CTLA-4 blockade using ipilimumab. Trimming pared 5 bases from V and 5 bases from J, leaving 24 bases between. The CDR3 has 17 amino acids. Germline CDR1 and CDR2: SEHNR and FQNEAQ (reference sequence). The TCR sequence derives from a human donor with non-small cell lung cancer that progressed on radiotherapy plus ipilimumab. Sequenced here: peripheral blood, sampled from a patient treated with radiotherapy plus ipilimumab. The chain links TRBV7-9 to TRBJ1-1; D not certain. CDR3 nucleotides: TGTGCCAGCAGCCTAAGCCCTGCCCACGCCTTGAGGACTGAAGCTTTCTTT. Amino acids: CASSLSPAHALRTEAFF.